This T cell receptor (beta chain) appears in the sequencing data of a study of T cells in Graves' hyperthyroidism and ophthalmopathy. It was 8.5 to 10 ml of fresh peripheral blood that supplied the PBMCs. Trimming took off 6 bases at V and 2 bases at J, with 8 bases between the two ends. The CDR3 runs to 13 residues. CDR1 and CDR2 from the germline V gene are MNHEY and SMNVEV (reference sequence). The source material, RNA transcripts, was used to amplify TCR beta CDR3 regions. The primer set for the first-round RT-PCR of the TCR CDR3 was HTBI. TCRdb re-derived calls from the multiplex PCR reads in MiXCR, one entry per CDR3 protein. The sample has fewer than 400,000 distinct CDR3 sequences, roughly 13% seen once.

The specimen sequenced was blood. This sequence originates from a man aged 50 to 59 with Graves' ophthalmopathy. This chain connects TRBV27 to TRBJ2-1; D is perhaps TRBD1 or TRBD2 (5 bases each). The CDR3 nucleotides are TGTGCCAGCAGATCGGGGCCCTACAATGAGCAGTTCTTC. Translation gives CASRSGPYNEQFF.